The rows below give T cell receptor beta chains drawn from one sample of a study of OX40 agonist ivuxolimab in advanced cancers. The protocol was immunoSEQ multiplex PCR, while the TCRdb copy is restricted to in-frame clones and leaves out a portion. The sample records over 35,000 clones, about 89% being singletons. Sample: CD4+ or CD8+ T cells sorted from blood, taken in a trial of the OX40 agonist ivuxolimab. The origin of the receptors is an adult with an advanced solid tumor such as melanoma, head and neck, liver or kidney cancer. CDR3s include the opening cysteine and the closing phenylalanine or tryptophan. The order of the fields is J gene, V gene, clone size, CDR3 length, D gene, CDR3 protein, CDR3 DNA. A D gene is named only where the DNA matches it firmly. Clone size appears in some rows only: once, few, many, or a class for an expanded clone.

j_call: TRBJ1-5; v_call: TRBV7-6; clone_size: .; cdr3_length: 13; d_call: .; cdr3_aa: CASSSGGLWPQHF; cdr3_nt: TGTGCCAGCAGCTCGGGGGGACTCTGGCCCCAGCATTTT
j_call: TRBJ1-1; v_call: TRBV5-1; clone_size: .; cdr3_length: 13; d_call: .; cdr3_aa: CASSFSRDGEAFF; cdr3_nt: TGCGCCAGCAGCTTCTCCCGGGACGGTGAAGCTTTCTTT
j_call: TRBJ1-4; v_call: TRBV11-2; clone_size: .; cdr3_length: 14; d_call: .; cdr3_aa: CASSFGRAREKLFF; cdr3_nt: TGTGCCAGCAGCTTTGGAAGGGCGCGGGAAAAACTGTTTTTT
j_call: TRBJ1-1; v_call: TRBV7-9; clone_size: .; cdr3_length: 13; d_call: .; cdr3_aa: CASSLKRRGEAFF; cdr3_nt: TGTGCCAGCAGCTTAAAACGGAGGGGTGAAGCTTTCTTT
j_call: TRBJ1-1; v_call: TRBV5-1; clone_size: .; cdr3_length: 13; d_call: .; cdr3_aa: CASSLGENTEAFF; cdr3_nt: TGCGCCAGCAGCTTGGGGGAGAACACTGAAGCTTTCTTT
j_call: TRBJ2-7; v_call: TRBV11-3; clone_size: once; cdr3_length: 13; d_call: .; cdr3_aa: CASSLGGTWKQYF; cdr3_nt: TGTGCCAGCAGCTTAGGGGGGACTTGGAAGCAGTACTTC
j_call: TRBJ1-2; v_call: TRBV7-9; clone_size: .; cdr3_length: 13; d_call: TRBD1; cdr3_aa: CASSLGDSRGYTF; cdr3_nt: TGTGCCAGCAGCTTAGGGGACAGCCGGGGCTACACCTTC
j_call: TRBJ1-3; v_call: TRBV9; clone_size: .; cdr3_length: 14; d_call: .; cdr3_aa: CASSVGGAGNTIYF; cdr3_nt: TGTGCCAGCAGCGTTGGAGGGGCTGGAAACACCATATATTTT
j_call: TRBJ2-5; v_call: TRBV6-4; clone_size: .; cdr3_length: 14; d_call: .; cdr3_aa: CASSDNGLSETQYF; cdr3_nt: TGTGCCAGCAGTGACAATGGGCTATCGGAGACCCAGTACTTC
j_call: TRBJ1-2; v_call: TRBV7-8; clone_size: .; cdr3_length: 14; d_call: .; cdr3_aa: CASSPGEAHYGYTF; cdr3_nt: TGTGCCAGCAGCCCCGGGGAGGCCCACTATGGCTACACCTTC
j_call: TRBJ1-5; v_call: TRBV19; clone_size: few; cdr3_length: 15; d_call: .; cdr3_aa: CASSNTDYSNQPQHF; cdr3_nt: TGTGCCAGTAGCAACACAGATTACAGCAATCAGCCCCAGCATTTT
j_call: TRBJ2-1; v_call: TRBV7-9; clone_size: .; cdr3_length: 13; d_call: .; cdr3_aa: CASSVRDTDEQFF; cdr3_nt: TGTGCCAGCAGCGTCCGGGACACCGATGAGCAGTTCTTC
j_call: TRBJ1-6; v_call: TRBV5-1; clone_size: .; cdr3_length: 15; d_call: TRBD1; cdr3_aa: CASRTGGTDNSPLHF; cdr3_nt: TGCGCCAGCAGAACAGGGGGGACCGATAATTCACCCCTCCACTTT
j_call: TRBJ1-4; v_call: TRBV18; clone_size: .; cdr3_length: 15; d_call: .; cdr3_aa: CASSRSSPISEKLFF; cdr3_nt: TGTGCCAGCTCGCGAAGTTCCCCCATTTCTGAAAAACTGTTTTTT
j_call: TRBJ1-4; v_call: TRBV28; clone_size: .; cdr3_length: 16; d_call: TRBD1; cdr3_aa: CASLRPGQGASEKLFF; cdr3_nt: TGTGCCAGCCTCCGACCAGGACAGGGGGCGTCGGAAAAACTGTTTTTT
j_call: TRBJ2-7; v_call: TRBV11-3; clone_size: .; cdr3_length: 13; d_call: TRBD2; cdr3_aa: CASSPTGRGEQYF; cdr3_nt: TGTGCCAGCAGCCCCACGGGGAGGGGCGAGCAGTACTTC
j_call: TRBJ1-2; v_call: TRBV19; clone_size: .; cdr3_length: 16; d_call: TRBD1; cdr3_aa: CASRPTTAGGIDGYTF; cdr3_nt: TGTGCCAGTAGACCTACGACGGCAGGGGGCATTGATGGCTACACCTTC
j_call: TRBJ2-7; v_call: TRBV6-5; clone_size: .; cdr3_length: 16; d_call: TRBD1; cdr3_aa: CASSYSGTGIAYEQYF; cdr3_nt: TGTGCCAGCAGTTACTCGGGGACAGGGATAGCCTACGAGCAGTACTTC
j_call: TRBJ1-4; v_call: TRBV20-1; clone_size: .; cdr3_length: 10; d_call: .; cdr3_aa: CSARGERLFF; cdr3_nt: TGCAGTGCTAGGGGGGAGAGGCTGTTTTTT
j_call: TRBJ2-5; v_call: TRBV6-5; clone_size: .; cdr3_length: 13; d_call: .; cdr3_aa: CASSYTGKETQYF; cdr3_nt: TGTGCCAGCAGTTACACAGGGAAAGAGACCCAGTACTTC
j_call: TRBJ1-2; v_call: TRBV2; clone_size: .; cdr3_length: 17; d_call: TRBD1; cdr3_aa: CASSSLSGTGGSYGYTF; cdr3_nt: TGTGCCAGCAGTTCCCTGTCGGGGACAGGGGGCTCCTATGGCTACACCTTC
j_call: TRBJ2-7; v_call: TRBV5-1; clone_size: .; cdr3_length: 19; d_call: .; cdr3_aa: CASSPQAWRVANLYYEQYF; cdr3_nt: TGCGCCAGCAGCCCCCAAGCTTGGCGAGTCGCGAACCTCTACTACGAGCAGTACTTC
j_call: TRBJ2-2; v_call: TRBV10-3; clone_size: .; cdr3_length: 15; d_call: .; cdr3_aa: CAISESAVNTGELFF; cdr3_nt: TGTGCCATCAGTGAGTCGGCGGTGAACACCGGGGAGCTGTTTTTT
j_call: TRBJ2-5; v_call: TRBV29-1; clone_size: .; cdr3_length: 14; d_call: .; cdr3_aa: CSVVSPGGRVTQYF; cdr3_nt: TGCAGCGTTGTTAGTCCGGGGGGCCGCGTGACCCAGTACTTC
j_call: TRBJ1-4; v_call: TRBV7-2; clone_size: .; cdr3_length: 14; d_call: .; cdr3_aa: CASSFGQWGEKLFF; cdr3_nt: TGTGCCAGCAGCTTTGGCCAGTGGGGAGAAAAACTGTTTTTT
j_call: TRBJ2-1; v_call: TRBV7-9; clone_size: few; cdr3_length: 16; d_call: .; cdr3_aa: CASSPKRRVSYNEQFF; cdr3_nt: TGTGCCAGCAGCCCCAAGCGTAGAGTCTCCTACAATGAGCAGTTCTTC
j_call: TRBJ2-1; v_call: TRBV9; clone_size: .; cdr3_length: 14; d_call: .; cdr3_aa: CASSLTGLYNEQFF; cdr3_nt: TGTGCCAGCAGTCTGACAGGACTTTACAATGAGCAGTTCTTC
j_call: TRBJ1-1; v_call: TRBV10-3; clone_size: once; cdr3_length: 14; d_call: .; cdr3_aa: CAISQSGNGAEAFF; cdr3_nt: TGTGCCATCAGCCAATCGGGGAATGGGGCTGAAGCTTTCTTT
j_call: TRBJ1-5; v_call: TRBV7-2; clone_size: .; cdr3_length: 13; d_call: .; cdr3_aa: CASSLGSGQPQHF; cdr3_nt: TGTGCCAGCAGCTTAGGATCGGGGCAGCCCCAGCATTTT
j_call: TRBJ1-5; v_call: TRBV28; clone_size: .; cdr3_length: 13; d_call: .; cdr3_aa: CASKAQYNQPQHF; cdr3_nt: TGTGCCAGCAAGGCCCAATACAATCAGCCCCAGCATTTT
j_call: TRBJ2-3; v_call: TRBV5-1; clone_size: .; cdr3_length: 16; d_call: TRBD2; cdr3_aa: CASSPGGGARTDTQYF; cdr3_nt: TGCGCCAGCAGCCCGGGAGGGGGGGCCCGCACAGATACGCAGTATTTT
j_call: TRBJ1-1; v_call: TRBV29-1; clone_size: few; cdr3_length: 14; d_call: .; cdr3_aa: CSVGTSPLNTEAFF; cdr3_nt: TGCAGCGTGGGGACTTCACCGTTGAACACTGAAGCTTTCTTT
j_call: TRBJ1-4; v_call: TRBV7-9; clone_size: .; cdr3_length: 15; d_call: .; cdr3_aa: CASSPGTVENEKLFF; cdr3_nt: TGTGCCAGCAGCCCTGGGACCGTCGAGAATGAAAAACTGTTTTTT
j_call: TRBJ2-5; v_call: TRBV6-1; clone_size: .; cdr3_length: 13; d_call: .; cdr3_aa: CASSGWGAETQYF; cdr3_nt: TGTGCCAGCAGTGGGTGGGGGGCAGAGACCCAGTACTTC
j_call: TRBJ1-5; v_call: TRBV10-2; clone_size: once; cdr3_length: 15; d_call: TRBD1; cdr3_aa: CASSMTGNSNQPQHF; cdr3_nt: TGCGCCAGCAGCATGACAGGGAATAGCAATCAGCCCCAGCATTTT
j_call: TRBJ2-2; v_call: TRBV5-4; clone_size: .; cdr3_length: 13; d_call: .; cdr3_aa: CASSLEPPGELFF; cdr3_nt: TGTGCCAGCAGCTTGGAACCCCCCGGGGAGCTGTTTTTT
j_call: TRBJ2-3; v_call: TRBV28; clone_size: few; cdr3_length: 17; d_call: TRBD2; cdr3_aa: CASSGTSGGPSTDTQYF; cdr3_nt: TGTGCCAGCAGTGGAACTAGCGGGGGGCCGAGCACAGATACGCAGTATTTT
j_call: TRBJ1-4; v_call: TRBV27; clone_size: .; cdr3_length: 11; d_call: .; cdr3_aa: CATRGNEKLFF; cdr3_nt: TGTGCCACTCGGGGTAATGAAAAACTGTTTTTT
j_call: TRBJ2-2; v_call: TRBV7-7; clone_size: .; cdr3_length: 14; d_call: .; cdr3_aa: CASSLAQGTGELFF; cdr3_nt: TGTGCTAGCAGCCTCGCACAGGGAACCGGGGAGCTGTTTTTT
j_call: TRBJ2-2; v_call: TRBV18; clone_size: .; cdr3_length: 13; d_call: .; cdr3_aa: CASSPPRAGELFF; cdr3_nt: TGTGCCAGCTCACCACCGAGGGCCGGGGAGCTGTTTTTT
j_call: TRBJ2-5; v_call: TRBV11-2; clone_size: .; cdr3_length: 17; d_call: .; cdr3_aa: CASSRGSGTGNQETQYF; cdr3_nt: TGTGCCAGCAGCCGAGGATCTGGTACAGGTAACCAAGAGACCCAGTACTTC
j_call: TRBJ1-4; v_call: TRBV12-5; clone_size: once; cdr3_length: 13; d_call: TRBD1; cdr3_aa: CASGLASGLDRDF; cdr3_nt: TGTGCTAGTGGTTTGGCGTCCGGTCTGGACAGGGATTTT
j_call: TRBJ2-1; v_call: TRBV5-1; clone_size: .; cdr3_length: 17; d_call: .; cdr3_aa: CASSLTSGGLSYNEQFF; cdr3_nt: TGCGCCAGCAGCTTGACTAGTGGGGGCCTCTCCTACAATGAGCAGTTCTTC
j_call: TRBJ1-1; v_call: TRBV6-6; clone_size: .; cdr3_length: 16; d_call: .; cdr3_aa: CATQQAPDLRDTEAFF; cdr3_nt: TGTGCCACCCAGCAGGCACCTGACCTTAGGGACACTGAAGCTTTCTTT
j_call: TRBJ1-4; v_call: TRBV2; clone_size: .; cdr3_length: 11; d_call: .; cdr3_aa: CASSGAEKLFF; cdr3_nt: TGTGCCAGCAGTGGTGCCGAGAAACTGTTTTTT
j_call: TRBJ2-6; v_call: TRBV2; clone_size: .; cdr3_length: 15; d_call: TRBD1; cdr3_aa: CASRGQNSGANVLTF; cdr3_nt: TGTGCCAGCAGGGGACAGAACTCTGGGGCCAACGTCCTGACTTTC
j_call: TRBJ1-3; v_call: TRBV9; clone_size: .; cdr3_length: 18; d_call: .; cdr3_aa: CASSVGAPGTAYGNTIYF; cdr3_nt: TGTGCCAGCAGCGTAGGGGCTCCGGGCACGGCGTATGGAAACACCATATATTTT
j_call: TRBJ1-2; v_call: TRBV6-1; clone_size: few; cdr3_length: 13; d_call: .; cdr3_aa: CASSEGPLLGYTF; cdr3_nt: TGTGCCAGCAGTGAAGGTCCCTTGTTGGGCTACACCTTC
j_call: TRBJ2-3; v_call: TRBV10-3; clone_size: .; cdr3_length: 14; d_call: .; cdr3_aa: CAIREGTSTDTQYF; cdr3_nt: TGTGCCATCAGGGAGGGGACCTCCACAGATACGCAGTATTTT
j_call: TRBJ1-1; v_call: TRBV6-1; clone_size: .; cdr3_length: 17; d_call: .; cdr3_aa: CASSVFSGSRMNTEAFF; cdr3_nt: TGTGCCAGCAGTGTGTTTTCGGGGTCCCGAATGAACACTGAAGCTTTCTTT
j_call: TRBJ2-3; v_call: TRBV14; clone_size: .; cdr3_length: 12; d_call: .; cdr3_aa: CASSQVTDTQYF; cdr3_nt: TGTGCCAGCAGCCAGGTCACAGATACGCAGTATTTT
j_call: TRBJ1-1; v_call: TRBV10-3; clone_size: few; cdr3_length: 14; d_call: .; cdr3_aa: CAISESKGNTEAFF; cdr3_nt: TGTGCCATCAGTGAGTCGAAGGGAAACACTGAAGCTTTCTTT
j_call: TRBJ1-4; v_call: TRBV28; clone_size: .; cdr3_length: 16; d_call: TRBD1; cdr3_aa: CASSSGTGVTNEKLFF; cdr3_nt: TGTGCCAGCAGTTCCGGGACAGGGGTAACTAATGAAAAACTGTTTTTT
j_call: TRBJ2-3; v_call: TRBV6-1; clone_size: .; cdr3_length: 15; d_call: TRBD1; cdr3_aa: CASRGGGTGSDTQYF; cdr3_nt: TGTGCCAGCAGGGGGGGCGGGACAGGGTCAGATACGCAGTATTTT
j_call: TRBJ1-4; v_call: TRBV28; clone_size: .; cdr3_length: 17; d_call: .; cdr3_aa: CASSLDRGPATNEKLFF; cdr3_nt: TGTGCCAGCAGTTTAGACCGCGGACCGGCAACTAATGAAAAACTGTTTTTT
j_call: TRBJ1-4; v_call: TRBV7-2; clone_size: .; cdr3_length: 15; d_call: .; cdr3_aa: CASSLGVGGNEKLFF; cdr3_nt: TGTGCCAGCAGCTTAGGGGTTGGGGGAAATGAAAAACTGTTTTTT
j_call: TRBJ1-6; v_call: TRBV5-1; clone_size: .; cdr3_length: 15; d_call: TRBD1; cdr3_aa: CASSLGDSLDSPLHF; cdr3_nt: TGCGCCAGCAGCTTGGGGGACAGTCTAGATTCACCCCTCCACTTT
j_call: TRBJ2-2; v_call: TRBV10-3; clone_size: once; cdr3_length: 15; d_call: .; cdr3_aa: CAISDSSGGFGELFF; cdr3_nt: TGTGCCATCAGTGATTCAAGTGGAGGATTCGGGGAGCTGTTTTTT
j_call: TRBJ1-5; v_call: TRBV14; clone_size: .; cdr3_length: 15; d_call: .; cdr3_aa: CASSPGGQSNQPQHF; cdr3_nt: TGTGCCAGCAGCCCCGGAGGACAGAGCAATCAGCCCCAGCATTTT
j_call: TRBJ1-5; v_call: TRBV19; clone_size: .; cdr3_length: 14; d_call: .; cdr3_aa: CASSIDSVDQPQHF; cdr3_nt: TGTGCCAGTAGTATAGATTCTGTGGACCAGCCCCAGCATTTT